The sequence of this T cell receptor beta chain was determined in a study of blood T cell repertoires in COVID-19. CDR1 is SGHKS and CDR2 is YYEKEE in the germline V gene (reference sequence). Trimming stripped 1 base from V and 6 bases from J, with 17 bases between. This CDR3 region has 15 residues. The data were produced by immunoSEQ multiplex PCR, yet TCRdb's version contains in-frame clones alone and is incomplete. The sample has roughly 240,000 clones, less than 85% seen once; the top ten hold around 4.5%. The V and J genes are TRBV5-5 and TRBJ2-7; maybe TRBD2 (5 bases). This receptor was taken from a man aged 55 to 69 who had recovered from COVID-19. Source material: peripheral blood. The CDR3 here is CASSLWGATLTEQYF. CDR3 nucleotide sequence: TGTGCCAGCAGCTTGTGGGGAGCGACCCTAACCGAGCAGTACTTC.